This T cell receptor (beta chain) was sequenced during a study of tumor and adjacent non-tumor tissue in lung cancer (dated by TCRdb to the late 2010s). Turning to the overall study: Patients with adenocarcinoma (roughly 12), squamous cell carcinoma (2) and small cell lung cancer (1) were included in the cohort. The roughly 15 enrolled patients, of whom about 10 were men and 5 were women, were aged about 31 to 80 years and were diagnosed with TNM stage I to III disease. Sequencing produced approximately 130 million productive TCRbeta reads in total, an average of about 4.17 million reads per sample. The study compared bulk TCRbeta repertoires between lung tumor tissue and matched distant non-tumor lung tissue from around 16 lung cancer patients. For each patient, one tumor sample and one normal lung sample were taken, giving thirty paired specimens that underwent TCRbeta CDR3 sequencing. On the study overall, not on this receptor specifically: Significantly higher TCR diversity (inverse Simpson) was observed in tumor tissue than in normal lung tissue (431.37 vs 166.20, P = 0.0075, Mann-Whitney U test). TCR diversity was significantly higher in younger patients, and higher tumor TCR diversity was associated with shorter overall and disease-free survival. Neither the sequencing platform nor unique molecular identifiers are mentioned in the methods. The top 100 clones made up a significantly larger cumulative share of the repertoire in normal lung than in tumor tissue. Only roughly 16 patients were in the cohort, and the authors stated that larger samples and more detailed clinical data are needed. Peripheral blood was not sequenced, so blood TCRbeta repertoires in these lung cancer patients were not examined.

The CDR3 starts with the cysteine, ends with the phenylalanine, and has 15 residues. Just the 45-base CDR3 DNA is kept, in frame starting at base 1. The germline V gene yields MNHEY for CDR1 and SVGAGI for CDR2. Receptors were amplified or captured by multiplex PCR. The sequencer was an Illumina HiSeq 2500. TCRbeta libraries were constructed through three rounds of nested PCR with primers (Table S4) according to protocols modified from ARM-PCR. PCR products of 200-500 bp were gel-excised and purified with the QIAquick gel extraction kit before sequencing. The published analysis was carried out like this. Reads were cleaned using Trimmomatic, were merged into complete CDR3 sequences using FLASH, and were assigned to V(D)J germline segments using MiTCR. Clonal diversity was calculated as the inverse Simpson's index using VDJtools. A read counted as productive if the sequence was in-frame and lacked a premature stop codon. Starting from the raw public reads, TCRdb applied fastp trimming at Q25, assembled clones with MiXCR and retained in-frame beta chains. For every CDR3 protein sequence, its rows merge into one entry that carries the most common genes and DNA. TCRdb, not the authors, supplied the V and J calls. This sample lists 120,000 or so distinct CDR3 sequences; 66% were detected once. Clones ranked in the top ten supply more than 10% of the sample.

Worth noting for this clonotype: What antigen it recognizes has not been identified. A much larger clonotype is one base distant, so this may be a read error.

RNA was isolated from bulk, unsorted tissue, and RNA quality was assessed with a NanoDrop ND-1000 and an Agilent 2100. Newly diagnosed lung cancer patients without prior chemotherapy who had been admitted for thoracic surgery in China between August and November 2014 were enrolled as donors. The study excluded patients who had received radiotherapy or chemotherapy before or who had another cancer at the same time. Surgical tissue pieces of about 1-2.1 cm3 were preserved in RNAlater solution and were kept at -80 degrees C until use. The chain is made from TRBV6-5 and TRBJ2-3; possibly the D gene is TRBD2, per 6 matching bases. The sequencing input was lung tumor tissue. The TCR was taken from a young man with non-small cell lung cancer. The bases are TGTGCCGGCAGTTACTCCGGGACTCGCACAGATACGCAGTATTTT. This translates into CAGSYSGTRTDTQYF.